The 23 T cell receptor beta chains in this list originate from one sample, sequenced in a study of blood T cell repertoires in COVID-19 (dated by TCRdb to 2018 to 2020). The library was built by means of the immunoSEQ multiplex PCR assay. The table comes from immuneACCESS by way of TCRdb, which keeps in-frame sequences with V and J called. Part of the clones is missing from these tables; in studies checked, under half for an unresolved V gene and the rest for unknown reasons. The sample yields hundreds of thousands of clones; roughly 85% were counted once. The ten most abundant clones make up 3% of the sample. The material sequenced was peripheral blood. These receptor sequences come from a man aged 18 to 30 with active or convalescent COVID-19.

The chain joins TRBV28 to TRBJ1-5; D is undetermined. Looked up from germline, CDR1 is MDHEN and CDR2 is SYDVKM. This CDR3 is built from 15 residues. Trimming took 5 bases from V and 3 from J, leaving 14 bases between them. The CDR3 coding sequence is TGTGCCAGCAGTCCGCCCACAGAGAACAATCAGCCCCAGCATTTT. This translates into CASSPPTENNQPQHF. The whole variable domain, filled in from reference TRBV28 and TRBJ1-5, reads DVKVTQSSRYLVKRTGEKVFLECVQDMDHENMFWYRQDPGLGLRLIYFSYDVKMKEKGDIPEGYSVSREKKERFSLILESASTNQTSMYLCASSPPTENNQPQHFGDGTRLSIL.

J is TRBJ1-4 and V is TRBV27; D is undetermined. V was clipped by 4 bases and J by 2 bases, with 11 bases between them. Per germline, CDR1 MNHEY and CDR2 SMNVEV (reference sequence). This CDR3 region has 15 residues. CDR3 DNA: TGTGCCAGCAGTTCGGGAATGGGGACTAATGAAAAACTGTTTTTT. It translates to CASSSGMGTNEKLFF.

As to this clone: It is unclear where the CDR3 begins or ends on the DNA, so no DNA is shown, and the CDR3 is as TCRdb lists it. The V gene is TRBV7-9, the J gene TRBJ2-4; the table assigns TRBD1, which was not confirmed against the DNA. Germline V gene sequence: CDR1 SEHNR, CDR2 FQNEAQ (reference sequence). From its first to its last residue, the CDR3 has 15 amino acids. This CDR3 reads CASSWGQGNSDREYF.

In this sample, this clone turned up a few times. This chain joins TRBV13 and TRBJ1-2; 7 nucleotides align to TRBD1. Germline V gene sequence: CDR1 PRHDT, CDR2 FYEKMQ (reference sequence). The CDR3 has 15 residues. J was trimmed by 1 base and V by 0 bases; bases with no gene match: 2. The CDR3, as DNA: TGTGCCAGCAGCTTAGGGAGACAGGGTAACTATGGCTACACCTTC. Translation: CASSLGRQGNYGYTF.

Turning to this clone: Other nucleotide sequences in the sample specify the same CDR3. The chain links TRBV7-9 to TRBJ2-7, with D uncertain. The CDR3 is 11 residues long. Germline CDR1 is SEHNR and CDR2 is FQNEAQ (reference sequence). Trimming removed 6 bases at V and 3 bases at J, with 6 bases between. The CDR3 spells CASSTYYEQYF. Here the CDR3 DNA reads TGTGCCAGCAGTACCTACTACGAGCAGTACTTC. The variable domain in full, with the rest retrieved from reference TRBV7-9 and TRBJ2-7, is DTGVSQNPRHKITKRGQNVTFRCDPISEHNRLYWYRQTLGQGPEFLTYFQNEAQLEKSRLLSDRFSAERPKGSFSTLEIQRTEQGDSAMYLCASSTYYEQYFGPGTRLTVT.

This clone was detected only once. CDR3 DNA sequence: TGTGCCAGCAGCGCTCGGGACAAAGTAGAAGCTTTCTTT. It is translated as CASSARDKVEAFF. This chain links TRBV9 with TRBJ1-1, with a tentative D call TRBD1 (6 bases). The CDR3 has 13 residues. Trimming removed 3 bases at V and 8 bases at J, with 14 bases between. Germline CDR1 reads SGDLS; CDR2 reads YYNGEE.

This chain links TRBV5-1 with TRBJ1-2, with D perhaps TRBD1 (6 bases). CDR3 length: 14 amino acids. Germline CDR1 is SGHRS and CDR2 is YFSETQ. With 3 bases removed from V and 4 bases from J, the gap between germline ends came to 13 bases. The CDR3 loop reads CASSSTGSVYGYTF. The CDR3 nucleotides read TGCGCCAGCAGCTCGACAGGATCTGTCTATGGCTACACCTTC.

The chain recombines TRBV29-1 with TRBJ2-6; 10 bases align to TRBD1. The CDR3 consists of 15 residues. V lost 3 bases and J lost 8; bases outside the gene matches: 7. CDR1 is SQVTM, CDR2 ANQGSEA, per germline. DNA for the CDR3: TGCAGCGTTGAGGAACCGGGACAGGGGACCAACGTCCTGACTTTC. As protein: CSVEEPGQGTNVLTF.

J is TRBJ2-7 and V is TRBV4-2, with 10 bases lining up with TRBD2. With V trimmed by 2 bases and J by 5 bases, 15 bases remained unmatched. CDR3 length: 18 amino acids. CDR1 and CDR2 (germline): LGHNA, YNFKEQ. CDR3 in amino acids: CASSQLTLGLAGADEQYF. The CDR3 DNA follows: TGTGCCAGCAGCCAACTCACCCTGGGGCTAGCGGGAGCGGACGAGCAGTACTTC.

The rearrangement uses TRBV6-1 and TRBJ2-2; 8 nucleotides align to TRBD1. The CDR3 length is 17 residues. V shed 4 bases, J shed 3 bases, and the junction held 10 bases outside the gene matches. Germline V lookup: CDR1 MNHNS, CDR2 SASEGT. The DNA for the CDR3 is TGTGCCAGCAGTGGACCTGGGGAGACAGGGGACACCGGGGAGCTGTTTTTT. It translates to CASSGPGETGDTGELFF.

The V gene is TRBV5-1, the J gene TRBJ2-1; 16 bases line up with TRBD2. This CDR3 is built from 18 residues. CDR1 and CDR2 from the germline V gene are SGHRS and YFSETQ. Trimming removed 7 bases from V and 3 bases from J; junction bases left unmatched: 10. CDR3 protein: CASPPGLAGGLLYNEQFF. The CDR3 DNA is TGCGCCAGCCCGCCGGGACTAGCGGGAGGGTTGCTCTACAATGAGCAGTTCTTC. The entire variable domain, with the rest obtained from reference TRBV5-1 and TRBJ2-1, is as follows: KAGVTQTPRYLIKTRGQQVTLSCSPISGHRSVSWYQQTPGQGLQFLFEYFSETQRNKGNFPGRFSGRQFSNSRSEMNVSTLELGDSALYLCASPPGLAGGLLYNEQFFGPGTRLTVL.

V and J are TRBV7-2 and TRBJ2-7, with 7 bases aligning to TRBD2. Germline V gene sequence: CDR1 SGHTA, CDR2 FQGNSA. Trimming at V came to 2 bases and at J to 3 bases, leaving 7 bases not matched to a gene. The CDR3 contains 15 residues. The CDR3 reads CASSLFGGRNYEQYF. The CDR3 DNA reads as TGTGCCAGCAGCTTATTTGGCGGGAGAAACTACGAGCAGTACTTC. Looking up the rest from reference TRBV7-2 and TRBJ2-7 gives the full variable domain: GAGVSQSPSNKVTEKGKDVELRCDPISGHTALYWYRQSLGQGLEFLIYFQGNSAPDKSGLPSDRFSAERTGGSVSTLTIQRTQQEDSAVYLCASSLFGGRNYEQYFGPGTRLTVT.

The chain recombines TRBV19 with TRBJ2-5, with 8 positions matching TRBD1. Germline values: CDR1 LNHDA, CDR2 SQIVND (reference sequence). The CDR3 runs 15 residues. J was trimmed by 5 bases and V by 2 bases; bases with no gene match: 7. The CDR3 loop reads CASSILTGVGETQYF. The CDR3 coding sequence is TGTGCCAGTAGTATACTGACAGGGGTCGGTGAGACCCAGTACTTC.

The chain carries TRBV7-3 and TRBJ1-1; D unclear. Germline values: CDR1 SGHTA, CDR2 FQGTGA. The CDR3 totals 14 residues. The germline V and J ends were trimmed by 5 bases and 3 bases, with 13 bases remaining between them. CDR3 in DNA: TGTGCCAGCAGCCCCCGAGGGTTGGACACTGAAGCTTTCTTT. Amino acid sequence: CASSPRGLDTEAFF.

This chain uses TRBV7-9 with TRBJ1-5; D uncertain. V was pared by 4 bases and J by 5 bases, with 6 bases between. CDR3 size: 12 residues. CDR1 SEHNR and CDR2 FQNEAQ come from the germline V gene (reference sequence). CDR3 coding DNA: TGTGCCAGCAGCTCCGGTGATCAGCCCCAGCATTTT. Translated: CASSSGDQPQHF.

The V call is TRBV9, the J call TRBJ2-7, with a possible D match to TRBD1 (5 bases). CDR1 is SGDLS and CDR2 is YYNGEE in the germline V gene. There are 13 residues in the CDR3. Trimming left V 3 bases short and J 1 base short, with 8 bases between. The chain's CDR3 is CASSAQGSYEQYF. CDR3 bases: TGTGCCAGCAGCGCGCAGGGTTCCTACGAGCAGTACTTC.

This clone was detected only a few times. CDR3 sequence reads: CATSDHGQGVRGYTF. The CDR3 DNA sequence: TGTGCCACCAGTGACCATGGACAGGGGGTACGAGGCTACACCTTC. The chain combines TRBV24-1 with TRBJ1-2, with TRBD1 matching over 10 bases. Germline-derived CDR1 and CDR2 are KGHDR and SFDVKD. This CDR3 has 15 amino acids. J was trimmed by 8 bases and V by 4 bases; bases with no gene match: 9.

V usage is TRBV6-5 and J usage is TRBJ1-1, with 7 bases lining up with TRBD1. The CDR3 is 15 amino acids. V lost 4 bases to trimming and J lost 4 bases; unmatched junction nucleotides: 9. Germline V gene data show CDR1 as MNHEY and CDR2 as SVGAGI. The CDR3 DNA sequence: TGTGCCAGCAGTTGGGAAGGCAGGGGGGCCACTGAAGCTTTCTTT. Translating gives CASSWEGRGATEAFF.

V is TRBV6-5 and J is TRBJ1-1; D is undetermined. The CDR3 is made up of 12 amino acids. The V gene's germline CDR1 is MNHEY and CDR2 SVGAGI. Trimming removed 5 bases from V and 1 base from J, with 5 bases in between. The CDR3 region has the DNA TGTGCCAGCAGTACACGGAACACTGAAGCTTTCTTT. Amino acids: CASSTRNTEAFF.

The chain is built from TRBV6-2 or TRBV6-3 and TRBJ1-5; D is uncertain. Germline-derived CDR1 and CDR2 are MNHEY and SVGEGT. V lost 2 bases to trimming and J lost 5 bases, with 13 bases between them. The CDR3 has 15 amino acids. The CDR3 spells CASSYVSLRDQPQHF. CDR3 DNA sequence: TGTGCCAGCAGTTACGTGTCCCTTCGGGATCAGCCCCAGCATTTT.

This clone was found a few times. The junction and the germline gene differ at one end; a read error may be behind it. The rearrangement uses TRBV28 and TRBJ2-6; 9 nucleotides agree with TRBD2. Germline assignment: CDR1 MDHEN and CDR2 SYDVKM. This CDR3 comprises 13 residues. CDR3 region: CAGGRSGANVLTF. DNA of the CDR3: TGCGCGGGGGGGCGCTCTGGGGCCAACGTCCTGACTTTC. Using reference TRBV28 and TRBJ2-6 for the parts outside the CDR3, the full variable domain is DVKVTQSSRYLVKRTGEKVFLECVQDMDHENMFWYRQDPGLGLRLIYFSYDVKMKEKGDIPEGYSVSREKKERFSLILESASTNQTSMYLCAGGRSGANVLTFGAGSRLTVL.

The chain employs TRBV6-2 or TRBV6-3 and TRBJ1-4; weak D call: TRBD1 (5 bases). The length of the CDR3 is 13 residues. V lost 4 bases, J lost 4 bases, and 7 bases lay in between. Germline V gene data show CDR1 as MNHEY and CDR2 as SVGEGT. CDR3 bases: TGTGCCAGCAGTTCGACAGATAATGAAAAACTGTTTTTT. Residues: CASSSTDNEKLFF.

This chain links TRBV4-2 with TRBJ2-7, with TRBD1 matching over 8 bases. The V and J ends lost 4 bases and 6 bases, in that order; junction bases with no gene match: 11. Per germline, CDR1 LGHNA and CDR2 YNFKEQ. The CDR3 length is 15 residues. CDR3 sequence: CASSPQRTGQPEQYF. Written as DNA, the CDR3 is TGTGCCAGCAGCCCTCAGCGGACAGGGCAACCCGAGCAGTACTTC.